This T cell receptor beta chain was recorded in a study of blood T cell repertoires in COVID-19. The ends lost 1 base at V and 2 bases at J; junction bases unmatched: 5. The germline V gene encodes CDR1 MNHEY and CDR2 SMNVEV (reference sequence). The CDR3 totals 15 residues. The protocol was immunoSEQ multiplex PCR, while the TCRdb copy is restricted to in-frame clones and leaves out a portion. Among 160,000 or so clones listed, around 84% were seen once. This clone was seen more than once but under ten times. Sequencing was carried out using peripheral blood. The receptor was derived from a woman older than 75 with acute or convalescent COVID-19. The chain combines TRBV27 with TRBJ2-7, with 7 bases identical to TRBD1. DNA of the CDR3: TGTGCCAGCAGTTTATTTGGACAGGTCCCCTACGAGCAGTACTTC. This translates into CASSLFGQVPYEQYF.